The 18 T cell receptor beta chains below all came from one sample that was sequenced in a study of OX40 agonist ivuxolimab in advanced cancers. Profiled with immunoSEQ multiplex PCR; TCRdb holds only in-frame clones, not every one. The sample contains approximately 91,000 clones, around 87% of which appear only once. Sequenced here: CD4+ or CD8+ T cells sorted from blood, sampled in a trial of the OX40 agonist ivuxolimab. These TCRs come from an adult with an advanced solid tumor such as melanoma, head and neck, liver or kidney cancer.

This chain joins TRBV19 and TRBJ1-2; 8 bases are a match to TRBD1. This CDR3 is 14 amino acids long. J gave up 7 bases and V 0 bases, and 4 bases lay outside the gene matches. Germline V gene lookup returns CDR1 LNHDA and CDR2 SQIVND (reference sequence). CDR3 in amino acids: CASSIDRTGIGYTF. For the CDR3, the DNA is TGTGCCAGTAGTATAGATAGGACAGGGATTGGCTACACCTTC.

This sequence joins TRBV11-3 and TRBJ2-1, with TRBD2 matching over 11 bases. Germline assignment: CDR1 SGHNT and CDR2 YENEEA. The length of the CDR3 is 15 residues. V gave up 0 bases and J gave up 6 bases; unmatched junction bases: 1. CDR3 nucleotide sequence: TGTGCCAGCAGCTTAGATAGCGGGAGGGCCAATGAGCAGTTCTTC. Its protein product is CASSLDSGRANEQFF.

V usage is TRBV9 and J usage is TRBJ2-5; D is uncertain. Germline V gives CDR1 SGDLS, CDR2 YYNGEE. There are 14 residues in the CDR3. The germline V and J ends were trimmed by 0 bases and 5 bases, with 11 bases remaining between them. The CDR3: CASSVAPRAETQYF. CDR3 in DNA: TGTGCCAGCAGCGTAGCTCCCAGAGCTGAGACCCAGTACTTC.

The CDR3 coding sequence is TGTGCCAGCAGCTTAGTTAGCCTAAAGTTCACCGGGGAGCTGTTTTTT. It encodes CASSLVSLKFTGELFF. V usage is TRBV7-2 and J usage is TRBJ2-2; the D is unclear. The CDR3 is 16 residues long. From germline, CDR1 is SGHTA and CDR2 FQGNSA. Trimming cost V 1 base and J 4 bases, with 13 bases left between them.

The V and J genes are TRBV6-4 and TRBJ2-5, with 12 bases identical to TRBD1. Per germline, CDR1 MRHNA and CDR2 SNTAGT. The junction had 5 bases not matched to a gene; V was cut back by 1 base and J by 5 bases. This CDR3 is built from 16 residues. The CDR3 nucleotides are TGTGCCAGCAGTGACTTTCCGGGACAGGGGGCCGAGACCCAGTACTTC. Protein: CASSDFPGQGAETQYF.

CDR3 amino acids: CASSPRTGEAYEQYF. The CDR3 DNA sequence: TGCGCCAGCAGCCCGAGGACAGGGGAGGCCTACGAGCAGTACTTC. The V gene is TRBV5-1, the J gene TRBJ2-7, with 9 bases matching TRBD1. The CDR3 contains 15 residues. Losses at the gene ends were 4 bases for V and 2 bases for J; bases not matched to a gene: 7. The germline gives CDR1 SGHRS, CDR2 YFSETQ.

The CDR3 region has the DNA TGTGCCAGCAGCCGACGGGAGAATGAGCAGTTCTTC. Residues: CASSRRENEQFF. This chain links TRBV9 with TRBJ2-1; possibly TRBD2 for D (6 bases). Trimming took 4 bases from V and 7 from J, leaving 9 bases between them. This CDR3 region has 12 residues. The germline CDR1 and CDR2 sequences are SGDLS and YYNGEE.

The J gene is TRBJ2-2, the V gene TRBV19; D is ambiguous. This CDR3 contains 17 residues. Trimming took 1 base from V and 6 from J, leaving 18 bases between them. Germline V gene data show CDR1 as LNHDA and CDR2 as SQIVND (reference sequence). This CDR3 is CASSIGPRVERAGELFF. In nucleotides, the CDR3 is TGTGCCAGTAGTATAGGCCCCCGTGTCGAAAGGGCCGGGGAGCTGTTTTTT.

In nucleotides, the CDR3 is TGCGCCAGCAGCAAATGGACTAGCGGGAGGGGAAACTACAATGAGCAGTTCTTC. Protein product: CASSKWTSGRGNYNEQFF. The chain combines TRBV5-1 with TRBJ2-1; 15 bases line up with TRBD2. V shed 4 bases, J shed 3 bases, and the junction held 8 bases outside the gene matches. The length of the CDR3 is 18 residues. Germline CDR1 SGHRS, CDR2 YFSETQ.

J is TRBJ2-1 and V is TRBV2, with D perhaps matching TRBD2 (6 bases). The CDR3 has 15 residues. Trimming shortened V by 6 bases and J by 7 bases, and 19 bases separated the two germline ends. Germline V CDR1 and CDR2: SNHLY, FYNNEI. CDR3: CASRMDYRRMNEQFF. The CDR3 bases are TGTGCCAGCAGGATGGACTATCGGCGGATGAATGAGCAGTTCTTC.

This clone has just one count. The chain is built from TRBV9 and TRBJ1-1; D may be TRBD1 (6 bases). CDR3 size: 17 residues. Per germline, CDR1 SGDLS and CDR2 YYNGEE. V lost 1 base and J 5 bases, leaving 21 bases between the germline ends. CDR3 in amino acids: CASSVQRTEVKGTEAFF. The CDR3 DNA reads TGTGCCAGCAGCGTACAGAGGACAGAGGTTAAGGGGACTGAAGCTTTCTTT.

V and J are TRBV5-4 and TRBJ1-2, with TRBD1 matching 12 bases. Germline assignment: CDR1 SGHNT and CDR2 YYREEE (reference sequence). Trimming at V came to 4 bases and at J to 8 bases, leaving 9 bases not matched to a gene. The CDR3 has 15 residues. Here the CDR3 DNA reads TGTGCCAGCAGCGCGCCGGGACAGGGGGCGCGAGGCTACACCTTC. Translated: CASSAPGQGARGYTF.

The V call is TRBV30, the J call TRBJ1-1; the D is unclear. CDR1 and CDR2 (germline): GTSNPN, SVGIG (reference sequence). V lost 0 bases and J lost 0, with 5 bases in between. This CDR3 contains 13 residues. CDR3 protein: CAWSVVMNTEAFF. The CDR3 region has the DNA TGTGCCTGGAGTGTAGTGATGAACACTGAAGCTTTCTTT.

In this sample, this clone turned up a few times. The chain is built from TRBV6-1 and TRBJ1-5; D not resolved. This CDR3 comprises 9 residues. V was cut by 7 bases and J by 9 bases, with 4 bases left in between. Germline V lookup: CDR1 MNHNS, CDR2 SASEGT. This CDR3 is CASIGPQHF. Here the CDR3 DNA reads TGTGCCAGCATCGGGCCCCAGCATTTT.

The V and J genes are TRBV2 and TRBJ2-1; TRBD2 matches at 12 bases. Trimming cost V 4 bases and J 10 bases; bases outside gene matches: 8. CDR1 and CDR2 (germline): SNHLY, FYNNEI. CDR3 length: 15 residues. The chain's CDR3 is CASSVASGRAGEQFF. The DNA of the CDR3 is TGTGCCAGCAGTGTGGCTAGCGGGAGGGCTGGAGAGCAGTTCTTC.

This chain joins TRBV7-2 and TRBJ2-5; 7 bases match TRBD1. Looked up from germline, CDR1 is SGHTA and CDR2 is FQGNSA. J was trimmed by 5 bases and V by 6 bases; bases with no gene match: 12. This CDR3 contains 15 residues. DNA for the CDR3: TGTGCCAGCAGTCGACAGGGATTAAGAGGGGAGACCCAGTACTTC. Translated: CASSRQGLRGETQYF. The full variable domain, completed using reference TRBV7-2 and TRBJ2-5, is GAGVSQSPSNKVTEKGKDVELRCDPISGHTALYWYRQSLGQGLEFLIYFQGNSAPDKSGLPSDRFSAERTGGSVSTLTIQRTQQEDSAVYLCASSRQGLRGETQYFGPGTRLLVL.

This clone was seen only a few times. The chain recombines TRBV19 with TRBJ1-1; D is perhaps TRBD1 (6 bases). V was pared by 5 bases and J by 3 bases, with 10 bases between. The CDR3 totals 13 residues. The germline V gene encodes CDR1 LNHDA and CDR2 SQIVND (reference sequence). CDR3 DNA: TGTGCCAGTAGTTCCAGGGGTGACACTGAAGCTTTCTTT. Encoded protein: CASSSRGDTEAFF.

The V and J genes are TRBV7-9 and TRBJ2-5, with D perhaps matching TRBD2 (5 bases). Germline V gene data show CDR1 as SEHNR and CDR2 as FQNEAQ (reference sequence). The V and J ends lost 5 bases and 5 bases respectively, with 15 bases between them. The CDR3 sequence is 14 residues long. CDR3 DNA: TGTGCCAGCAGCCCTCGGGATGTTCGGGAGACCCAGTACTTC. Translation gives CASSPRDVRETQYF.